This is a list of T cell receptor beta chains from one sample in a study of blood T cell repertoires in COVID-19. Generated by immunoSEQ multiplex PCR, the TCRdb table keeps only in-frame clones and is missing some. This table has around 200,000 clones, 89% appearing once. Sequenced material: PBMCs or T cells enriched from blood (not recorded which). The receptors originated from a woman aged 35 to 49 with acute COVID-19. The CDR3 runs from the conserved cysteine through the conserved F or W. A D gene is named only where the DNA matches it firmly. Clone size is shown for a subset of rows, as once, few, many or a class of expanded clone.

TRBV5-5	TRBJ1-4	.	.	CASSLAATNEKLFF	TGTGCCAGCAGCTTGGCTGCAACTAATGAAAAACTGTTTTTT
TRBV5-4	TRBJ1-2	.	.	CASSRQDLSYGYTF	TGTGCCAGCAGCCGACAGGACTTGAGTTATGGCTACACCTTC
TRBV5-1	TRBJ2-1	.	.	CASSVQGGRYNEQFF	TGCGCCAGCAGCGTTCAGGGGGGACGCTACAATGAGCAGTTCTTC
TRBV18	TRBJ2-7	.	few	CASSPLDSSYEQYF	TGTGCCAGCTCACCACTGGACAGCTCCTACGAGCAGTACTTC
TRBV27	TRBJ1-1	.	once	CASSSRPSTEAFF	TGTGCCAGCAGTTCCCGCCCGAGCACTGAAGCTTTCTTT
TRBV7-3	TRBJ2-3	.	.	CASSSTRADTQYF	TGTGCCAGCAGCTCCACTAGGGCAGATACGCAGTATTTT
TRBV2	TRBJ2-3	TRBD2	.	CASSSGTSGFTDTQYF	TGTGCCAGCAGTTCCGGGACTAGCGGCTTCACAGATACGCAGTATTTT
TRBV5-6	TRBJ1-2	TRBD1	.	CASSFTDRRVWGYTF	TGTGCCAGCAGCTTTACGGACAGGCGAGTATGGGGCTACACCTTC
TRBV30	TRBJ1-2	.	.	CAWKGWDSSSF	TGTGCCTGGAAGGGGTGGGACTCATCCTCTTTC
TRBV15	TRBJ2-1	.	.	CATTPGRDKSPSYNEQFF	TGTGCCACCACCCCGGGCCGGGACAAATCGCCGTCCTACAATGAGCAGTTCTTC
TRBV19	TRBJ2-3	TRBD1	few	CASTVTGVGDTQYF	TGTGCCAGTACCGTGACAGGGGTTGGAGATACGCAGTATTTT
TRBV2	TRBJ1-6	TRBD1	.	CASGGTGWDSPLHF	TGTGCCAGCGGGGGGACAGGGTGGGATTCACCCCTCCACTTT
TRBV6-2/TRBV6-3	TRBJ2-3	.	.	CASSPREFTDTQYF	TGTGCCAGCAGCCCCCGGGAATTCACAGATACGCAGTATTTT
TRBV28	TRBJ2-1	.	.	CASSLVGGIEQFF	TGTGCCAGCAGTTTGGTAGGGGGTATTGAGCAGTTCTTC
TRBV27	TRBJ2-1	.	.	CASSLQGTYNEQFF	TGTGCCAGCAGTTTACAGGGGACGTACAATGAGCAGTTCTTC
TRBV5-4	TRBJ2-1	TRBD2	.	CASSSRREVGEQFF	TGTGCCAGCAGCTCTCGGCGGGAGGTGGGTGAGCAGTTCTTC
TRBV2	TRBJ2-3	TRBD2	.	CASMLTSGGDTDTQYF	TGTGCCAGCATGTTGACTAGCGGGGGGGACACAGATACGCAGTATTTT